Listed below are T cell receptor beta chains from one sample, sequenced in a study of shared clonotypes between healthy human individuals. Produced via immunoSEQ multiplex PCR; TCRdb's table is partial and in-frame only. The table has approximately 980,000 clones, approximately 80% seen once; the top ten hold roughly 1.5%. Material for sequencing was memory CD4+ T cells sorted from blood. These receptors were obtained from a man younger than 35 in good health. Each CDR3 is given with its conserved first and last residue. The D gene is left open where the match is weak. Part of the rows lack a size; the others show once, few, many or a class for expanded clones.

>TRBJ1-5|few|NA|TRBV2
CASSVAGRDYQPQHF
TGTGCCAGCAGTGTTGCCGGCAGGGATTATCAGCCCCAGCATTTT
>TRBJ1-2|NA|TRBD1|TRBV5-1
CASGRGDYGYTF
TGCGCCAGCGGCAGGGGGGACTATGGCTACACCTTC
>TRBJ2-1|NA|TRBD2|TRBV2
CASRGTSGRGYNEQFF
TGTGCCAGCAGGGGGACTAGCGGGAGAGGGTACAATGAGCAGTTCTTC
>TRBJ1-6|NA|NA|TRBV9
CASSVDSGALNSPLHF
TGTGCCAGCAGCGTAGATTCGGGGGCTTTGAATTCACCCCTCCACTTT
>TRBJ2-5|NA|NA|TRBV6-1
CASSVLVWETQYF
TGTGCCAGCAGTGTACTAGTATGGGAGACCCAGTACTTC
>TRBJ1-1|NA|TRBD1|TRBV7-3
CASSQQGGTEAFF
TGTGCCAGCAGCCAACAGGGGGGCACTGAAGCTTTCTTT
>TRBJ2-6|few|TRBD2|TRBV2
CASSEIPRLAGGSGANVLTF
TGTGCCAGCAGTGAGATCCCTCGGCTAGCGGGAGGATCAGGGGCCAACGTCCTGACTTTC
>TRBJ1-5|NA|TRBD1|TRBV5-1
CASSPGTGGTNQPQHF
TGCGCCAGCAGCCCCGGGACAGGAGGGACGAACCAGCCCCAGCATTTT
>TRBJ1-5|NA|TRBD1|TRBV11-2
CASSLLTGGGGPQHF
TGTGCCAGCAGCTTACTAACAGGGGGCGGCGGGCCCCAGCATTTT
>TRBJ2-7|NA|NA|TRBV7-9
CASEVSYEQYF
TGTGCCAGTGAGGTGTCCTACGAGCAGTACTTC
>TRBJ1-5|NA|NA|TRBV2
CASSDRTAPNQPQHF
TGTGCCAGCAGTGATCGGACAGCTCCCAATCAGCCCCAGCATTTT
>TRBJ2-5|NA|NA|TRBV2
CASSERPPVETQYF
TGTGCCAGCAGTGAAAGGCCCCCCGTCGAGACCCAGTACTTC
>TRBJ1-1|few|TRBD1|TRBV6-6
CATARGQGYAGPEAFF
TGTGCCACCGCCCGAGGACAGGGGTATGCGGGCCCTGAAGCTTTCTTT
>TRBJ1-2|NA|TRBD1|TRBV7-2
CASSAQGALNYGYTF
TGTGCCAGCAGCGCGCAGGGGGCCCTTAACTATGGCTACACCTTC
>TRBJ2-5|once|NA|TRBV14
CASSQPGLEPQETQYF
TGTGCCAGCAGCCAACCCGGATTGGAGCCCCAAGAGACCCAGTACTTC
>TRBJ2-2|NA|NA|TRBV11-3
CASSPGTGELFF
TGTGCCAGCAGCCCGGGCACCGGGGAGCTGTTTTTT
>TRBJ2-2|NA|NA|TRBV10-2
CASSRQTSGELFF
TGCGCCAGCAGCCGACAGACATCCGGGGAGCTGTTTTTT
>TRBJ2-2|NA|TRBD1|TRBV5-4
CASSLQGDTGELFF
TGTGCCAGCAGTTTACAGGGGGACACCGGGGAGCTGTTTTTT
>TRBJ1-1|NA|TRBD1|TRBV4-1
CASSQGRDRGLYTEAFF
TGCGCCAGCAGCCAAGGACGGGACAGGGGGCTCTACACTGAAGCTTTCTTT
>TRBJ2-2|NA|TRBD1|TRBV9
CASSGQGRFNTGELFF
TGTGCCAGCAGCGGACAGGGAAGGTTTAACACCGGGGAGCTGTTTTTT
>TRBJ1-2|NA|TRBD1|TRBV6-5
CASSTDRSYGYTF
TGTGCCAGCAGTACGGACAGGTCCTATGGCTACACCTTC
>TRBJ2-5|NA|TRBD2|TRBV25-1
CASSEWGGGGQETQYF
TGTGCCAGCAGTGAATGGGGGGGAGGAGGGCAAGAGACCCAGTACTTC
>TRBJ1-5|many|NA|TRBV19
CASSIELGNQPQHF
TGTGCCAGTAGTATAGAATTGGGCAATCAGCCCCAGCATTTT
>TRBJ2-3|NA|NA|TRBV29-1
CSVEGLGGAVMDTQYF
TGCAGCGTTGAAGGTCTCGGAGGGGCGGTGATGGATACGCAGTATTTT
>TRBJ2-6|few|TRBD2|TRBV6-1
CASSEGLASGANVLTF
TGTGCCAGCAGTGAGGGACTAGCTAGTGGGGCCAACGTCCTGACTTTC
>TRBJ1-2|few|TRBD1|TRBV2
CASSGDSSNYGYTF
TGTGCCAGCAGTGGGGACAGTTCTAACTATGGCTACACCTTC
>TRBJ1-1|NA|NA|TRBV4-2
CASSPWEGGAENTEAFF
TGTGCCAGCAGCCCTTGGGAGGGAGGGGCGGAGAACACTGAAGCTTTCTTT
>TRBJ1-4|NA|TRBD1|TRBV5-1
CASSLEGQGAGEKLFF
TGCGCCAGCAGCTTGGAAGGACAGGGGGCGGGTGAAAAACTGTTTTTT
>TRBJ1-2|few|NA|TRBV5-1
CASSQDTAGYTF
TGCGCCAGCAGCCAAGACACGGCTGGCTACACCTTC
>TRBJ1-3|NA|NA|TRBV10-2
CASSESPRSSGNTIYF
TGCGCCAGCAGTGAGTCCCCCCGGAGCTCTGGAAACACCATATATTTT
>TRBJ2-7|NA|TRBD2|TRBV14
CASSPSWAGAGLYEQYF
TGTGCCAGCAGCCCATCATGGGCGGGAGCGGGGCTCTACGAGCAGTACTTC
>TRBJ2-2|NA|NA|TRBV7-2
CASSLETSLRPTNTGELFF
TGTGCCAGCAGCTTAGAAACTAGCCTCCGTCCGACGAACACCGGGGAGCTGTTTTTT
>TRBJ1-1|many|NA|TRBV5-8
CASGITGGPLGAFF
TGTGCCAGCGGCATAACGGGGGGCCCTTTGGGGGCTTTCTTT
>TRBJ1-6|NA|NA|TRBV19
CASSIGRASYNSPLHF
TGTGCCAGTAGTATAGGGCGAGCGTCCTATAATTCACCCCTCCACTTT
>TRBJ2-1|few|TRBD1|TRBV7-6
CASSPDRVQYNEQFF
TGTGCCAGCAGCCCAGACAGGGTCCAGTACAATGAGCAGTTCTTC
>TRBJ1-6|once|NA|TRBV7-9
CASSSQGFYNSPLHF
TGTGCCAGCAGCTCCCAGGGGTTCTATAATTCACCCCTCCACTTT
>TRBJ2-2|NA|TRBD1|TRBV5-1
CASSPAGGRVGELFF
TGCGCCAGCAGCCCAGCAGGGGGCCGGGTCGGGGAGCTGTTTTTT
>TRBJ2-1|NA|TRBD2|TRBV6-1
CASSEARGAVDEQFF
TGTGCCAGCAGTGAAGCGCGGGGGGCCGTGGATGAGCAGTTCTTC
>TRBJ2-7|NA|NA|TRBV10-3
CAISWTLFVEQYF
TGTGCCATCAGTTGGACACTTTTTGTCGAGCAGTACTTC
>TRBJ2-7|NA|NA|TRBV5-1
CASSLGQDFSEQYF
TGCGCCAGCAGCTTGGGGCAGGACTTCAGCGAGCAGTACTTC
>TRBJ2-3|NA|NA|TRBV5-1
CASTSGGTDTQYF
TGCGCCAGCACCAGTGGGGGCACAGATACGCAGTATTTT
>TRBJ1-2|NA|NA|TRBV5-1
CASSPTTQTPANYGYTF
TGCGCCAGCAGCCCGACGACCCAAACTCCCGCTAACTATGGCTACACCTTC
>TRBJ2-4|NA|TRBD1|TRBV7-2
CASSQQGAAAKNIQYF
TGTGCCAGCAGCCAGCAGGGGGCTGCGGCCAAAAACATTCAGTACTTC
>TRBJ1-2|NA|NA|TRBV10-3
CAISESITSGYTF
TGTGCCATCAGTGAGTCGATCACCTCGGGCTACACCTTC
>TRBJ1-2|NA|NA|TRBV5-4
CASRQQRTANNYGYTF
TGTGCCAGCAGACAACAAAGGACAGCTAATAACTATGGCTACACCTTC
>TRBJ2-7|NA|TRBD2|TRBV9
CASSVGQLAGAGEQYF
TGTGCCAGCAGCGTAGGGCAACTAGCGGGGGCGGGAGAGCAGTACTTC
>TRBJ1-2|many|NA|TRBV18
CASSPQDGEFGYTF
TGTGCCAGCTCACCTCAGGACGGGGAATTTGGCTACACCTTC
>TRBJ1-2|NA|NA|TRBV2
CASSEQLLRNYGYTF
TGTGCCAGCAGTGAACAGCTCCTAAGAAACTATGGCTACACCTTC
>TRBJ1-6|NA|NA|TRBV4-3
CASSQEAGQPQSSYNSPLHF
TGCGCCAGCAGCCAAGAAGCGGGCCAGCCCCAGAGCTCCTATAATTCACCCCTCCACTTT
>TRBJ1-2|NA|NA|TRBV6-5
CASSYAVGREAGYTF
TGTGCCAGCAGTTACGCCGTTGGCAGGGAGGCTGGCTACACCTTC
>TRBJ1-1|NA|NA|TRBV7-9
CASSLGRGEMNTEAFF
TGTGCCAGCAGCTTAGGAAGGGGGGAAATGAACACTGAAGCTTTCTTT
>TRBJ2-5|NA|NA|TRBV6-5
CASKIGRQLETQYF
TGTGCCAGCAAAATTGGACGGCAACTGGAGACCCAGTACTTC
>TRBJ1-1|NA|NA|TRBV28
CATARGYTEAFF
TGTGCCACCGCGAGGGGGTACACTGAAGCTTTCTTT
>TRBJ2-2|few|NA|TRBV30
CAWLPADRTGELFF
TGTGCCTGGCTCCCAGCGGACAGAACCGGGGAGCTGTTTTTT
>TRBJ1-3|NA|NA|TRBV23-1
CASSEGGGNTIYF
TGCGCCAGCAGTGAAGGGGGTGGAAACACCATATATTTT
>TRBJ1-2|once|NA|TRBV6-4
CASSPGRTYGYTF
TGTGCCAGCAGTCCGGGACGGACTTATGGCTACACCTTC
>TRBJ1-1|NA|NA|TRBV14
CASRRVENTEAFF
TGTGCCAGCCGACGGGTGGAGAACACTGAAGCTTTCTTT
>TRBJ2-7|once|TRBD1|TRBV15
CATSRETGAGPEQYF
TGTGCCACCAGCAGAGAGACAGGGGCCGGACCGGAGCAGTACTTC
>TRBJ2-5|NA|TRBD2|TRBV18
CASSPRTSLQETQYF
TGTGCCAGCTCACCCAGGACTAGCCTCCAAGAGACCCAGTACTTC